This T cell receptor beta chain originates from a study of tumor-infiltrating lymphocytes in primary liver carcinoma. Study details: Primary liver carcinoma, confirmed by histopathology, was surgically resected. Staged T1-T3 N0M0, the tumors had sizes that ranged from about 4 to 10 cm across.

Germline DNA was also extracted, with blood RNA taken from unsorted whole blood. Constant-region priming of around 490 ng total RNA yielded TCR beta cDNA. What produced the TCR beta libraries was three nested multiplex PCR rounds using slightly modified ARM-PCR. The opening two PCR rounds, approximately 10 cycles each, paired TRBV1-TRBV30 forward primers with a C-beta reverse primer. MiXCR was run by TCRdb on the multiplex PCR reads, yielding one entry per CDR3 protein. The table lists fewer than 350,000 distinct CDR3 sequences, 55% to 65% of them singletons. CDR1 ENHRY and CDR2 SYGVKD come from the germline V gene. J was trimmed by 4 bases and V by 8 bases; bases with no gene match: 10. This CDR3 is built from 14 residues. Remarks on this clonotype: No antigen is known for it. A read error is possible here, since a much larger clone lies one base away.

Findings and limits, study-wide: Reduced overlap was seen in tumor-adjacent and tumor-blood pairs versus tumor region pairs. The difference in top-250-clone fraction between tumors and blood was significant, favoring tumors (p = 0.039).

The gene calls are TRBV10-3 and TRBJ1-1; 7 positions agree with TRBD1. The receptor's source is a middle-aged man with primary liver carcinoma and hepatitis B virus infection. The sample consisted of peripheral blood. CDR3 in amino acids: CAIGGQQGSTEAFF. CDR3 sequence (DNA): TGTGCCATCGGTGGCCAACAGGGGTCCACTGAAGCTTTCTTT.